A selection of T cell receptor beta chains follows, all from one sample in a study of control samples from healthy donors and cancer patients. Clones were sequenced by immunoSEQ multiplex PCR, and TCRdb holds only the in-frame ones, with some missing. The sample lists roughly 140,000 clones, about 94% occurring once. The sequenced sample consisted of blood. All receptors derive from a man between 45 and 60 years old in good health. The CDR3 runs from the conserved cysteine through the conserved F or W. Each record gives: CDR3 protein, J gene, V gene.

CDR3aa: CASSLGGNPRQETQYF
j_gene: TRBJ2-5
v_gene: TRBV28

CDR3aa: CASKPWGTGGYSNQPQHF
j_gene: TRBJ1-5
v_gene: TRBV28

CDR3aa: CASSLGGNSNQPQHF
j_gene: TRBJ1-5
v_gene: TRBV28

CDR3aa: CASSHGTGFSNQPQHF
j_gene: TRBJ1-5
v_gene: TRBV3-1/TRBV3-2

CDR3aa: CASSLGAGVGREQYF
j_gene: TRBJ2-7
v_gene: TRBV5-1

CDR3aa: CASSVGQGGPSVSYEQYF
j_gene: TRBJ2-7
v_gene: TRBV9

CDR3aa: CAWRGQGAGESPLHF
j_gene: TRBJ1-6
v_gene: TRBV30

CDR3aa: CASSRSTSGRRTDTQYF
j_gene: TRBJ2-3
v_gene: TRBV6-6

CDR3aa: CASSQDLGAYGKLFF
j_gene: TRBJ1-4
v_gene: TRBV14

CDR3aa: CASREGGWRNQPQHF
j_gene: TRBJ1-5
v_gene: TRBV19

CDR3aa: CASHASGSRDTQYF
j_gene: TRBJ2-3
v_gene: TRBV28

CDR3aa: CATSDPGAGGHTDTQYF
j_gene: TRBJ2-3
v_gene: TRBV24-1

CDR3aa: CASSQDGLAVTDTQYF
j_gene: TRBJ2-3
v_gene: TRBV3-1/TRBV3-2

CDR3aa: CASSLPGTGRTGELFF
j_gene: TRBJ2-2
v_gene: TRBV28

CDR3aa: CASSPDAASYNSPLHF
j_gene: TRBJ1-6
v_gene: TRBV11-2

CDR3aa: CASSGSYNEQFF
j_gene: TRBJ2-1
v_gene: TRBV10-1

CDR3aa: CASSVSGRDEQYF
j_gene: TRBJ2-7
v_gene: TRBV9

CDR3aa: CAWRTRGEQYF
j_gene: TRBJ2-7
v_gene: TRBV30

CDR3aa: CASSVGGGSRETQYF
j_gene: TRBJ2-5
v_gene: TRBV9

CDR3aa: CASSARAPFYEQYF
j_gene: TRBJ2-7
v_gene: TRBV7-9

CDR3aa: CASSFLGGHNNSPLHF
j_gene: TRBJ1-6
v_gene: TRBV27

CDR3aa: CSVEGQGVDTQYF
j_gene: TRBJ2-3
v_gene: TRBV29-1

CDR3aa: CASSLRQGYGYTF
j_gene: TRBJ1-2
v_gene: TRBV5-1

CDR3aa: CASSQRDRNTEAFF
j_gene: TRBJ1-1
v_gene: TRBV3-1/TRBV3-2

CDR3aa: CASSESASVTYEQYF
j_gene: TRBJ2-7
v_gene: TRBV2

CDR3aa: CATSAARQSVSGNTIYF
j_gene: TRBJ1-3
v_gene: TRBV15

CDR3aa: CASGDPGRQTQYF
j_gene: TRBJ2-5
v_gene: TRBV28

CDR3aa: CASSLRAFNEQFF
j_gene: TRBJ2-1
v_gene: TRBV19

CDR3aa: CASSGLRRDGYTF
j_gene: TRBJ1-2
v_gene: TRBV14

CDR3aa: CASSEAGNPGYTF
j_gene: TRBJ1-2
v_gene: TRBV5-1

CDR3aa: CASSQDQAGPPFYEQYF
j_gene: TRBJ2-7
v_gene: TRBV3-1/TRBV3-2

CDR3aa: CASSLDRENTEAFF
j_gene: TRBJ1-1
v_gene: TRBV28